These T cell receptor beta chains were read from a single sample in a study of T cell changes during pregnancy in multiple sclerosis. This table comes from immunoSEQ multiplex PCR, and its TCRdb copy is limited to in-frame clones, with some not included. The sample has 40,000 or so clones, 90% to 95% seen once. The input for sequencing was CD8+ T cells from peripheral blood mononuclear cells, taken in the third trimester of pregnancy. These receptors were obtained from a female donor with multiple sclerosis, enrolled in a pregnancy study. The CDR3 runs from the conserved cysteine through the conserved F or W. The order of the fields is V gene, clone size, J gene, CDR3 protein. The size field is filled for only some rows; it gives once, few, many or a size class.

v_call: TRBV28
clone_size: .
j_call: TRBJ2-5
cdr3_aa: CASSLGSGRAQETQYF

v_call: TRBV23-1
clone_size: .
j_call: TRBJ2-7
cdr3_aa: CASSQRRDRVHEQYF

v_call: TRBV7-9
clone_size: .
j_call: TRBJ2-3
cdr3_aa: CASSLAGTSGSMGTDTQYF

v_call: TRBV11-2
clone_size: .
j_call: TRBJ2-1
cdr3_aa: CASSPWTSAANSEQFF

v_call: TRBV7-9
clone_size: .
j_call: TRBJ2-7
cdr3_aa: CASSSQREGAYEQYF

v_call: TRBV11-3
clone_size: .
j_call: TRBJ2-1
cdr3_aa: CASSHRESSYNEQFF

v_call: TRBV15
clone_size: .
j_call: TRBJ2-5
cdr3_aa: CATTTSGLQETQYF

v_call: TRBV2
clone_size: .
j_call: TRBJ1-5
cdr3_aa: CASSTGTSSNQPQHF

v_call: TRBV29-1
clone_size: .
j_call: TRBJ2-1
cdr3_aa: CSVEGWAGEGGYNEQFF

v_call: TRBV7-6
clone_size: .
j_call: TRBJ2-7
cdr3_aa: CASSTGTRFFEQYF

v_call: TRBV6-5
clone_size: .
j_call: TRBJ2-7
cdr3_aa: CASSYLRGSSREQYF

v_call: TRBV7-2
clone_size: few
j_call: TRBJ2-2
cdr3_aa: CASTFGGTGELFF

v_call: TRBV18
clone_size: .
j_call: TRBJ2-7
cdr3_aa: CASSRGQGANEQYF

v_call: TRBV7-9
clone_size: .
j_call: TRBJ1-2
cdr3_aa: CASSSGVYGYTF

v_call: TRBV9
clone_size: .
j_call: TRBJ1-4
cdr3_aa: CASSVEGGQSKNEKLFF

v_call: TRBV25-1
clone_size: .
j_call: TRBJ1-3
cdr3_aa: CASSPGGLSGNTIYF

v_call: TRBV2
clone_size: .
j_call: TRBJ2-2
cdr3_aa: CASLKVRLAGGPDTNTGELFF

v_call: TRBV4-1
clone_size: .
j_call: TRBJ2-4
cdr3_aa: CASSQGPGQRIF

v_call: TRBV5-8
clone_size: .
j_call: TRBJ2-1
cdr3_aa: CASSVSGGAYNEQFF

v_call: TRBV7-2
clone_size: .
j_call: TRBJ2-1
cdr3_aa: CASSYLAGGRDEQFF

v_call: TRBV6-5
clone_size: .
j_call: TRBJ1-2
cdr3_aa: CASSPDSLANYGYTF

v_call: TRBV28
clone_size: .
j_call: TRBJ1-1
cdr3_aa: CASRRDSTSAFF

v_call: TRBV7-6
clone_size: .
j_call: TRBJ2-1
cdr3_aa: CASSLTQGAQNEQFF

v_call: TRBV12-1
clone_size: .
j_call: TRBJ1-1
cdr3_aa: CASSFADGWGGRVTEAFF

v_call: TRBV25-1
clone_size: .
j_call: TRBJ2-7
cdr3_aa: CASSGLAVGFDEQYF

v_call: TRBV20-1
clone_size: .
j_call: TRBJ1-1
cdr3_aa: CSANNNEAFF

v_call: TRBV5-1
clone_size: .
j_call: TRBJ2-2
cdr3_aa: CASSLGGLAANTGELFF

v_call: TRBV28
clone_size: .
j_call: TRBJ1-1
cdr3_aa: CASSLFEGVPGTEAFF

v_call: TRBV7-9
clone_size: .
j_call: TRBJ2-2
cdr3_aa: CASSSETGRRRELFF

v_call: TRBV5-1
clone_size: .
j_call: TRBJ2-3
cdr3_aa: CASSGLTGLGTDTQYF

v_call: TRBV19
clone_size: .
j_call: TRBJ2-4
cdr3_aa: CASRDGRHQYF

v_call: TRBV27
clone_size: few
j_call: TRBJ2-7
cdr3_aa: CASSLSGGYEQYF

v_call: TRBV28
clone_size: .
j_call: TRBJ1-3
cdr3_aa: CASRDVAIAGNTIYF

v_call: TRBV7-9
clone_size: .
j_call: TRBJ2-2
cdr3_aa: CASSLSDRRTGELFF

v_call: TRBV28
clone_size: .
j_call: TRBJ1-2
cdr3_aa: CASSLDQGARGYTF

v_call: TRBV6-5
clone_size: once
j_call: TRBJ1-1
cdr3_aa: CASEGGDEAFF

v_call: TRBV23-1
clone_size: once
j_call: TRBJ2-1
cdr3_aa: CASSQVQGPDDEQFF

v_call: TRBV15
clone_size: .
j_call: TRBJ2-1
cdr3_aa: CAISGGLAGEHEQFF

v_call: TRBV5-5
clone_size: .
j_call: TRBJ1-1
cdr3_aa: CASSLDAGNTEAFF

v_call: TRBV5-1
clone_size: .
j_call: TRBJ2-7
cdr3_aa: CASSLGGGEQYF

v_call: TRBV7-3
clone_size: .
j_call: TRBJ2-1
cdr3_aa: CASSPSGLAGNEQFF

v_call: TRBV25-1
clone_size: .
j_call: TRBJ2-1
cdr3_aa: CASSDRTGDNEQFF

v_call: TRBV7-9
clone_size: .
j_call: TRBJ1-1
cdr3_aa: CASTHRGEGPLNTEAFF

v_call: TRBV29-1
clone_size: .
j_call: TRBJ1-1
cdr3_aa: CSVEVTEAFF